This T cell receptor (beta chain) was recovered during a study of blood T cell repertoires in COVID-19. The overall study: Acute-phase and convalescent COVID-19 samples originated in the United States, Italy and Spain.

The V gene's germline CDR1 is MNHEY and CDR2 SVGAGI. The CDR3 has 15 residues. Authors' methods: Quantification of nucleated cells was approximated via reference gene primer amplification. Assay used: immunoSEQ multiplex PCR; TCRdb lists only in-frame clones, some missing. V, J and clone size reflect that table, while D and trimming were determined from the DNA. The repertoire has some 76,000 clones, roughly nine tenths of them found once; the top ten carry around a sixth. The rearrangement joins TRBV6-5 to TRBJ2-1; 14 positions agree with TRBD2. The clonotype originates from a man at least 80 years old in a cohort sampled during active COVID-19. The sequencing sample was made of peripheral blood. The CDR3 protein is CASGVTSGGATEQFF. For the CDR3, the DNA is TGTGCGTCAGGGGTGACTAGCGGGGGGGCCACTGAGCAGTTCTTC.